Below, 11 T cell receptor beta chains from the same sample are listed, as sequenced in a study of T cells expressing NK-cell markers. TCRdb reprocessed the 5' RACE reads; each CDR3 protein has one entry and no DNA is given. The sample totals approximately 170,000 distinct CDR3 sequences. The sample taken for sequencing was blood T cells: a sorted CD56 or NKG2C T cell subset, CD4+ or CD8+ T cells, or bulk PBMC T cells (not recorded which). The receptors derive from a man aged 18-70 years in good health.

This CDR3 is CASSIAGGSYEQYF. J is TRBJ2-7 and V is TRBV19; TCRdb indicates TRBD1, and absent DNA this call remains unverified. Germline V gene sequence: CDR1 LNHDA, CDR2 SQIVND (reference sequence). The length of the CDR3 is 14 residues.

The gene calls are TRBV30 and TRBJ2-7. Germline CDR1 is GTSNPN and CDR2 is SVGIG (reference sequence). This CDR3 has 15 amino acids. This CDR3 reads CAWSVDSRLSYEQYF.

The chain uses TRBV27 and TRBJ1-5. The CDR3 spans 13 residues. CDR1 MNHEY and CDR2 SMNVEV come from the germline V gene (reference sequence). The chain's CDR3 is CASSLRWGQPQHF.

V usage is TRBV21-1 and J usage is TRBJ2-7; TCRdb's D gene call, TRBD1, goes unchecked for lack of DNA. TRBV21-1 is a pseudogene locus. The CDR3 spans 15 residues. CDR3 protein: CASSKAGTDSYEQYF.

The chain's CDR3 is CASSQAQANTGELFF. The rearrangement uses TRBV4-1 and TRBJ2-2. CDR1 is MGHRA, CDR2 YSYEKL, per germline. CDR3 length: 15 residues.

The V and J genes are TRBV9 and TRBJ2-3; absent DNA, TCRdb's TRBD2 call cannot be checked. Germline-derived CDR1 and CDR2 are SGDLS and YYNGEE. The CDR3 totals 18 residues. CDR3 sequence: CASSVALAGETSTDTQYF.

CDR3 amino acids: CASSITGGSTDTQYF. The rearrangement uses TRBV7-6 and TRBJ2-3; checking the TCRdb D call of TRBD1 is not possible without DNA. Germline CDR1 reads SGHVS; CDR2 reads FNYEAQ. The CDR3 runs to 15 residues. Using reference TRBV7-6 and TRBJ2-3 for the parts outside the CDR3, the full variable domain is GAGVSQSPRYKVTKRGQDVALRCDPISGHVSLYWYRQALGQGPEFLTYFNYEAQQDKSGLPNDRFSAERPEGSISTLTIQRTEQRDSAMYRCASSITGGSTDTQYFGPGTRLTVL.

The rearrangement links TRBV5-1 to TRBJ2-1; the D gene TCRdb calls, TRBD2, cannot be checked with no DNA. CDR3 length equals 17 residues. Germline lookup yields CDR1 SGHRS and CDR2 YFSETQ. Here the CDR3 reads CASSLEGSGSSYNEQFF.

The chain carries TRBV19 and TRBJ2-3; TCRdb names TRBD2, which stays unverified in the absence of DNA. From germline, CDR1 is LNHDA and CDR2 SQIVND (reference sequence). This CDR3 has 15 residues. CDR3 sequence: CASSWTSRGPDTQYF. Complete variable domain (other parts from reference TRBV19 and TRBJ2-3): DGGITQSPKYLFRKEGQNVTLSCEQNLNHDAMYWYRQDPGQGLRLIYYSQIVNDFQKGDIAEGYSVSREKKESFPLTVTSAQKNPTAFYLCASSWTSRGPDTQYFGPGTRLTVL.

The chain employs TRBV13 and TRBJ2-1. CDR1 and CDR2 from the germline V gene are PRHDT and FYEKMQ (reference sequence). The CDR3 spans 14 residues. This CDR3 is CASSLGEGINEQFF.

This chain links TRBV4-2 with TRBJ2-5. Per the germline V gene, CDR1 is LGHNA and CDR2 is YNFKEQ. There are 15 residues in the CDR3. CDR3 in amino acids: CASSPRRGSWETQYF.